The present T cell receptor (beta chain) was sequenced within a study of cytomegalovirus exposure and HLA in healthy donors. Background on the study: The study's early data release held about 85 million unique TCRs from HLA-typed donors.

The CDR3 spans 14 residues. V shed 5 bases and J shed 5 bases, with 15 bases lying between them. Germline V gives CDR1 MNHEY, CDR2 SVGAGI. PCR primers comprised 60 Vbeta and 13 Jbeta primers. The table came from immunoSEQ multiplex PCR; TCRdb's copy has only in-frame clones and leaves some out. The table has about 160,000 clones, 85% seen once. Study results and limitations: Available immune exposure information was restricted to CMV serostatus only.

Turning to this clone: Antigen unknown.

The source of this sequence is a boy aged 2-15 years in good health and CMV-seronegative. The sample comprised PBMCs. The V and J genes are TRBV6-5 and TRBJ1-2; perhaps TRBD1 as D (6 bases). This CDR3 is CASSEDYRVYGYTF. The CDR3 region has the DNA TGTGCCAGCAGTGAAGATTACAGGGTATATGGCTACACCTTC.